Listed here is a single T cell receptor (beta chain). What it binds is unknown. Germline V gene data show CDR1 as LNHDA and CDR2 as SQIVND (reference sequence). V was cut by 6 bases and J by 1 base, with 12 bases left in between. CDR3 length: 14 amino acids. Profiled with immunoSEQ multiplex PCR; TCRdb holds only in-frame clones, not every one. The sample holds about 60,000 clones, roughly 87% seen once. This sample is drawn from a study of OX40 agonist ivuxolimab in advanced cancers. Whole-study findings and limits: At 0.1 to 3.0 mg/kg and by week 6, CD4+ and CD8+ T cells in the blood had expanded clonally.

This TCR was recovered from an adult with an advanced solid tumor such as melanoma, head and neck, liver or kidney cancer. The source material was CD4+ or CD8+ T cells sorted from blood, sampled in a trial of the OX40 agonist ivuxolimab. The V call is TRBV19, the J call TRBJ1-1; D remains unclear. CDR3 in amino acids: CASSQFGRNTEAFF. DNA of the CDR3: TGTGCCAGTAGCCAGTTCGGCAGGAACACTGAAGCTTTCTTT.